Listed below are T cell receptor beta chains from one sample, sequenced in a study of T-cell memory formation after mild COVID-19. TCRdb ran MiXCR on the 5' RACE reads and lists one entry per CDR3 protein. The sample has about 140,000 distinct CDR3 sequences; 14% to 15% are singletons. The sequenced material came from PBMCs or a T cell subset sorted from them (not recorded which). The receptors here all came from an adult woman who had mild COVID-19 (a few samples of this study predate the infection). Cell type and time point are not known. Both conserved end residues are part of each CDR3. The order of the fields is CDR3 DNA, CDR3 protein, J gene, clone size, V gene, D gene. D genes are given only for firm matches. Expanded clones are given a class, and other clones once, few, many or no size at all.

CDR3nt: TGTGCCAGCAGCTTGGGAACTGGGCTGAACTTC
CDR3aa: CASSLGTGLNF
j_gene: TRBJ2-5
abundance: few
v_gene: TRBV5-6
d_gene: NA

CDR3nt: TGTGCCAGCAGCCCCGGGGACTATGGCGGCGAGCAGTACTTC
CDR3aa: CASSPGDYGGEQYF
j_gene: TRBJ2-7
abundance: NA
v_gene: TRBV7-2
d_gene: TRBD2

CDR3nt: TGTGCCAGCAGCCCCCCCGCGGGGGGCCATGAGCAGTTCTTC
CDR3aa: CASSPPAGGHEQFF
j_gene: TRBJ2-1
abundance: few
v_gene: TRBV7-9
d_gene: TRBD2

CDR3nt: TGTGCCAGCAGCCCGCGACTAGCGGGAGGGCCTGATAATGAGCAGTTCTTC
CDR3aa: CASSPRLAGGPDNEQFF
j_gene: TRBJ2-1
abundance: NA
v_gene: TRBV7-8
d_gene: TRBD2

CDR3nt: TGTGCCAGCAGTTACCACCAGGGCGACGAGCAGTACTTC
CDR3aa: CASSYHQGDEQYF
j_gene: TRBJ2-7
abundance: NA
v_gene: TRBV6-2/TRBV6-3
d_gene: NA

CDR3nt: TGTGCCAGCAGTTACGACAGGGTTCGGAGACTGGATTCCGAGCAGTACTTC
CDR3aa: CASSYDRVRRLDSEQYF
j_gene: TRBJ2-7
abundance: NA
v_gene: TRBV12-3/TRBV12-4
d_gene: TRBD1

CDR3nt: TGCAGTGCTAGAGAGGCTAATTGGAGACAAGAGACCCAGTACTTC
CDR3aa: CSAREANWRQETQYF
j_gene: TRBJ2-5
abundance: few
v_gene: TRBV20-1
d_gene: NA

CDR3nt: TGCGCCAGCAGCCAAGACGACTTCGGATCGTATGTCTCTGGGGCCAACGTCCTGACTTTC
CDR3aa: CASSQDDFGSYVSGANVLTF
j_gene: TRBJ2-6
abundance: few
v_gene: TRBV4-3
d_gene: NA

CDR3nt: TGCGCCAGCAGCCAAGTAGGTGGGGGGGCCGGTAATGAGCAGTTCTTC
CDR3aa: CASSQVGGGAGNEQFF
j_gene: TRBJ2-1
abundance: NA
v_gene: TRBV4-1
d_gene: NA

CDR3nt: TGTGCCAGCAGCCTGATACATGGGTGGGGGGATGAGCAGTTCTTC
CDR3aa: CASSLIHGWGDEQFF
j_gene: TRBJ2-1
abundance: NA
v_gene: TRBV7-6
d_gene: NA

CDR3nt: TGTGCCAGCAGCTTAGGGGGCGGCAGGGCTTTCTTT
CDR3aa: CASSLGGGRAFF
j_gene: TRBJ1-1
abundance: NA
v_gene: TRBV7-9
d_gene: NA

CDR3nt: TGCAGCGCATCGCACAGTACTGAAGCTTTCTTT
CDR3aa: CSASHSTEAFF
j_gene: TRBJ1-1
abundance: NA
v_gene: TRBV29-1
d_gene: NA

CDR3nt: TGCGCCAGCAGCCCGGGGGAGGGGGCCCTCCGAACAGATACGCAGTATTTT
CDR3aa: CASSPGEGALRTDTQYF
j_gene: TRBJ2-3
abundance: few
v_gene: TRBV5-1
d_gene: NA

CDR3nt: TGTGCCACCAGTGACCTTGGACAGGGGTCCTCTTCTAGCACAGATACGCAGTATTTT
CDR3aa: CATSDLGQGSSSSTDTQYF
j_gene: TRBJ2-3
abundance: NA
v_gene: TRBV24-1
d_gene: TRBD1

CDR3nt: TGTGCCAGCAGCTACAGACTAGCGGGAAACACCGGGGAGCTGTTTTTT
CDR3aa: CASSYRLAGNTGELFF
j_gene: TRBJ2-2
abundance: few
v_gene: TRBV11-2
d_gene: TRBD2

CDR3nt: TGCGCCAGCAGCTTGTTGGCTAACACAGATACGCAGTATTTT
CDR3aa: CASSLLANTDTQYF
j_gene: TRBJ2-3
abundance: NA
v_gene: TRBV5-1
d_gene: NA

CDR3nt: TGTGCCAGTAGCTGGGGACAGGGAAATTCACCCCTCCACTTT
CDR3aa: CASSWGQGNSPLHF
j_gene: TRBJ1-6
abundance: NA
v_gene: TRBV19
d_gene: TRBD1

CDR3nt: TGTGCCTGGAGTGTGGTCAGGAACACTGAAGCTTTCTTT
CDR3aa: CAWSVVRNTEAFF
j_gene: TRBJ1-1
abundance: NA
v_gene: TRBV30
d_gene: NA

CDR3nt: TGCGCCAGCAGCCAAGAAACCGCCCTCGGGGTCGAGCAGTACTTC
CDR3aa: CASSQETALGVEQYF
j_gene: TRBJ2-7
abundance: few
v_gene: TRBV4-1
d_gene: NA

CDR3nt: TGTGCCACCAGCAGCCCCAGCCAGGGGCTCTACGAGCAGTACTTC
CDR3aa: CATSSPSQGLYEQYF
j_gene: TRBJ2-7
abundance: NA
v_gene: TRBV15
d_gene: NA

CDR3nt: TGTGCCAGCAGCTTCAGCGACAGGCCCAATCAGCCCCAGCATTTT
CDR3aa: CASSFSDRPNQPQHF
j_gene: TRBJ1-5
abundance: NA
v_gene: TRBV7-9
d_gene: NA

CDR3nt: TGTGCCAGCAGCTTAGGAGGTCAGACCGGGGAGCTGTTTTTT
CDR3aa: CASSLGGQTGELFF
j_gene: TRBJ2-2
abundance: few
v_gene: TRBV7-6
d_gene: NA

CDR3nt: TGTGCCACCAGCAATCTGGACGTTAGCACAGATACGCAGTATTTT
CDR3aa: CATSNLDVSTDTQYF
j_gene: TRBJ2-3
abundance: NA
v_gene: TRBV15
d_gene: NA

CDR3nt: TGTGCCAGTAGCCCCATGGGCAGGGATGATGAGCAGTTCTTC
CDR3aa: CASSPMGRDDEQFF
j_gene: TRBJ2-1
abundance: NA
v_gene: TRBV19
d_gene: NA

CDR3nt: TGTGCCAGCAGTTACTCGCGGGGATCTGGCTACACCTTC
CDR3aa: CASSYSRGSGYTF
j_gene: TRBJ1-2
abundance: NA
v_gene: TRBV6-5
d_gene: NA

CDR3nt: TGCGCCAGCAGCGTCGGACTAGCGGGGGATGGTTACGAGCAGTACTTC
CDR3aa: CASSVGLAGDGYEQYF
j_gene: TRBJ2-7
abundance: NA
v_gene: TRBV5-1
d_gene: TRBD2

CDR3nt: TGTGCCAGCAGTGATGAGCGGGGGCCCCGAGGGGATACGCAGTATTTT
CDR3aa: CASSDERGPRGDTQYF
j_gene: TRBJ2-3
abundance: NA
v_gene: TRBV2
d_gene: TRBD2

CDR3nt: TGTGCCAGCAGCGGACCGATAGCGGGAGGGCCTCCCTACGAGCAGTACTTC
CDR3aa: CASSGPIAGGPPYEQYF
j_gene: TRBJ2-7
abundance: few
v_gene: TRBV7-2
d_gene: TRBD2

CDR3nt: TGTGCCAGCAGCCACCCCTCTCCACTAGGGTCCGTCAATGAGCAGTTCTTC
CDR3aa: CASSHPSPLGSVNEQFF
j_gene: TRBJ2-1
abundance: NA
v_gene: TRBV7-9
d_gene: NA

CDR3nt: TGTGCCAGCAGTTACTCCAGGAGCTCCTACAATGAGCAGTTCTTC
CDR3aa: CASSYSRSSYNEQFF
j_gene: TRBJ2-1
abundance: few
v_gene: TRBV6-2/TRBV6-3
d_gene: NA

CDR3nt: TGTGCCAGCAGCTTAGTCCCAGGAGCCTACGAGCAGTACTTC
CDR3aa: CASSLVPGAYEQYF
j_gene: TRBJ2-7
abundance: few
v_gene: TRBV7-8
d_gene: NA

CDR3nt: TGTGCCAGCAGTTTATGGGCAGATACGCAGTATTTT
CDR3aa: CASSLWADTQYF
j_gene: TRBJ2-3
abundance: few
v_gene: TRBV12-3/TRBV12-4
d_gene: NA

CDR3nt: TGTGCCAGCAGTGAAACAGGGGTTCGCGAGCAGTACTTC
CDR3aa: CASSETGVREQYF
j_gene: TRBJ2-7
abundance: NA
v_gene: TRBV25-1
d_gene: TRBD1

CDR3nt: TGCAGCGTTGTGGCGGATACTTACCAGCAGTACTTC
CDR3aa: CSVVADTYQQYF
j_gene: TRBJ2-7
abundance: many
v_gene: TRBV29-1
d_gene: NA

CDR3nt: TGTGCCAGCAGCCAAGAGTCCGCCCCCTACGAGCAGTACTTC
CDR3aa: CASSQESAPYEQYF
j_gene: TRBJ2-7
abundance: NA
v_gene: TRBV4-2
d_gene: NA

CDR3nt: TGTGCCAGCAGCTTAGGACTTCGGGGGAATGAGCAGTTCTTC
CDR3aa: CASSLGLRGNEQFF
j_gene: TRBJ2-1
abundance: few
v_gene: TRBV7-2
d_gene: NA

CDR3nt: TGTGCCAGCAGCTACACGCAGGGGATTGATGGCTACACCTTC
CDR3aa: CASSYTQGIDGYTF
j_gene: TRBJ1-2
abundance: NA
v_gene: TRBV3-1
d_gene: NA

CDR3nt: TGCAGTGCCCTGAAGCCAGAGGAACTACAGCCCCAGCATTTT
CDR3aa: CSALKPEELQPQHF
j_gene: TRBJ1-5
abundance: NA
v_gene: TRBV20-1
d_gene: NA

CDR3nt: TGCGCCAGCAGCTTGGGGACAGGGGGCCTAACTAATGAAAAACTGTTTTTT
CDR3aa: CASSLGTGGLTNEKLFF
j_gene: TRBJ1-4
abundance: NA
v_gene: TRBV5-1
d_gene: TRBD1

CDR3nt: TGTGCCAGCAGCTTACCGGACTACAATGAGCAGTTCTTC
CDR3aa: CASSLPDYNEQFF
j_gene: TRBJ2-1
abundance: many
v_gene: TRBV7-8
d_gene: NA

CDR3nt: TGTGCCAGCAGCTTAGACCGACAGAGGGGGCAAGAGACCCAGTACTTC
CDR3aa: CASSLDRQRGQETQYF
j_gene: TRBJ2-5
abundance: few
v_gene: TRBV11-2
d_gene: NA

CDR3nt: TGTGCCAGCAGTTCCGTCGTAGGGGAGACCCAGTACTTC
CDR3aa: CASSSVVGETQYF
j_gene: TRBJ2-5
abundance: few
v_gene: TRBV6-5
d_gene: NA

CDR3nt: TGTGCCAGCAGTTTACTATCAGGGGACCCCTACAATGAGCAGTTCTTC
CDR3aa: CASSLLSGDPYNEQFF
j_gene: TRBJ2-1
abundance: NA
v_gene: TRBV12-3/TRBV12-4
d_gene: NA

CDR3nt: TGTGCCAGCAGCCCCTGCAGGAAACCCTCCTATGGCTACACCTTC
CDR3aa: CASSPCRKPSYGYTF
j_gene: TRBJ1-2
abundance: NA
v_gene: TRBV12-3/TRBV12-4
d_gene: NA

CDR3nt: TGTGCCCACTCGCCGCAGGGACCTTACAATGAGCAGTTCTTC
CDR3aa: CAHSPQGPYNEQFF
j_gene: TRBJ2-1
abundance: many
v_gene: TRBV6-2/TRBV6-3
d_gene: NA

CDR3nt: TGTGCCAGCAGCCCCGAGGACCTTGAAGAGACCCAGTACTTC
CDR3aa: CASSPEDLEETQYF
j_gene: TRBJ2-5
abundance: few
v_gene: TRBV6-2/TRBV6-3
d_gene: NA

CDR3nt: TGCAGCGTTGTTTCGACAGGCCTCAGGAAGGGCTACACCTTC
CDR3aa: CSVVSTGLRKGYTF
j_gene: TRBJ1-2
abundance: few
v_gene: TRBV29-1
d_gene: NA

CDR3nt: TGTGCCAGCAGCTCCTCTCGGGAGCAGTACTTC
CDR3aa: CASSSSREQYF
j_gene: TRBJ2-7
abundance: few
v_gene: TRBV7-6
d_gene: NA

CDR3nt: TGTGCCAGCAGCTCGGGACAGTCCTACGAGCAGTACTTC
CDR3aa: CASSSGQSYEQYF
j_gene: TRBJ2-7
abundance: NA
v_gene: TRBV7-9
d_gene: TRBD1

CDR3nt: TGTGCCATCAGTGAGGAGGCCAACGAGCAGTACTTC
CDR3aa: CAISEEANEQYF
j_gene: TRBJ2-7
abundance: many
v_gene: TRBV10-3
d_gene: NA

CDR3nt: TGTGCCAGCAGCCATGACACGACAGGTTTCACTGAAGCTTTCTTT
CDR3aa: CASSHDTTGFTEAFF
j_gene: TRBJ1-1
abundance: many
v_gene: TRBV4-2
d_gene: NA

CDR3nt: TGTGCCAGTAGTCTTATTGGAGCCGGGGAGCTGTTTTTT
CDR3aa: CASSLIGAGELFF
j_gene: TRBJ2-2
abundance: NA
v_gene: TRBV19
d_gene: NA

CDR3nt: TGTGCCAGCTCACTTGGAACCAGATACGAGCAGTACTTC
CDR3aa: CASSLGTRYEQYF
j_gene: TRBJ2-7
abundance: few
v_gene: TRBV18
d_gene: NA

CDR3nt: TGTGCCAGCAGTCCCGGGGACTACACGGAGCATAAGCAGTACTTC
CDR3aa: CASSPGDYTEHKQYF
j_gene: TRBJ2-7
abundance: NA
v_gene: TRBV6-2/TRBV6-3
d_gene: TRBD2

CDR3nt: TGTGCCAGCAGCTCCCGGGACTTTCCATCCACAGATACGCAGTATTTT
CDR3aa: CASSSRDFPSTDTQYF
j_gene: TRBJ2-3
abundance: NA
v_gene: TRBV7-9
d_gene: NA

CDR3nt: TGTGCCAGTAGTATGGGGTTAACTGAAGCTTTCTTT
CDR3aa: CASSMGLTEAFF
j_gene: TRBJ1-1
abundance: NA
v_gene: TRBV19
d_gene: NA

CDR3nt: TGTGCCAGCGGGAAGGACTGGACATCCGGGGAGCTGTTTTTT
CDR3aa: CASGKDWTSGELFF
j_gene: TRBJ2-2
abundance: few
v_gene: TRBV12-3/TRBV12-4
d_gene: NA

CDR3nt: TGTGCCAGCAGCTTTAGGTCCCATGGGGGGGCGTGGTACGAGCAGTACTTC
CDR3aa: CASSFRSHGGAWYEQYF
j_gene: TRBJ2-7
abundance: NA
v_gene: TRBV11-2
d_gene: NA

CDR3nt: TGCAGCGGCACAGGGAAAGGAACAGATACGCAGTATTTT
CDR3aa: CSGTGKGTDTQYF
j_gene: TRBJ2-3
abundance: NA
v_gene: TRBV29-1
d_gene: NA

CDR3nt: TGTGCCAGCAGCCAATCAGGGACAGTTTGGCAGCCCCAGCATTTT
CDR3aa: CASSQSGTVWQPQHF
j_gene: TRBJ1-5
abundance: NA
v_gene: TRBV16
d_gene: TRBD1